This T cell receptor beta chain appears in the sequencing data of a study of shared clonotypes between healthy human individuals. Study information: Contributing individuals were a couple of females and a few males aged 18 to 49. Each donor's CD4 naive and CD4 memory cells filled three plates apiece, CD8 naive two, and CD8 memory one.

Profiling relied on immunoSEQ multiplex PCR, and the TCRdb table lists in-frame clones only, not all of them. The sample comprises around 610,000 clones, roughly 96% of which are singletons, and approximately 0.12% rests with the top ten. Study outcomes and limitations: Genetic and exposure-history diversity was limited by the few donors. Rarefaction showed that sequencing of sorted subsets was incomplete (despite large depth).

Germline V gene lookup returns CDR1 SGHDN and CDR2 FVKESK. The CDR3 totals 20 residues. V dropped 4 bases and J dropped 5; count of bases not matched to a gene: 21. Notes on this clone: Its antigen is unknown.

CD45RO-negative, CCR7-positively selected cells formed the naive CD8 fraction, excluding terminally differentiated effector memory CD45RA+ cells. This TCR was sampled from a woman in her 30s in good health. The sequencing sample was made of naive CD8+ T cells sorted from blood. J is TRBJ2-5 and V is TRBV14; TRBD2 agrees at 11 bases. CDR3 nucleotide sequence: TGTGCCAGCAGCCTACGAGTGACAACTAGCGGGAGAGGGGTTGGGGAGACCCAGTACTTC. Translating it yields CASSLRVTTSGRGVGETQYF.